Shown below are 29 T cell receptor beta chains from a single sample sequenced in a study of OX40 agonist ivuxolimab in advanced cancers. TCRdb keeps only in-frame clones here, not all; method: immunoSEQ multiplex PCR. The data hold about 50,000 clones, with around 80% observed a single time. Here the sequenced sample was CD4+ or CD8+ T cells sorted from blood, taken in a trial of the OX40 agonist ivuxolimab. The receptors stem from an adult with an advanced solid tumor such as melanoma, head and neck, liver or kidney cancer.

The chain carries TRBV5-1 and TRBJ2-5, with 15 bases aligning to TRBD2. The CDR3 length is 14 residues. CDR1 is SGHRS, CDR2 YFSETQ, per germline. Unmatched junction bases numbered 0, after V lost 7 bases and J lost 2 bases. CDR3 bases: TGCGCCAGCGGGACTAGCGGGGGGCAAGAGACCCAGTACTTC. Its translation is CASGTSGGQETQYF. Full variable domain (missing parts from reference TRBV5-1 and TRBJ2-5): KAGVTQTPRYLIKTRGQQVTLSCSPISGHRSVSWYQQTPGQGLQFLFEYFSETQRNKGNFPGRFSGRQFSNSRSEMNVSTLELGDSALYLCASGTSGGQETQYFGPGTRLLVL.

The genes are TRBV19 and TRBJ2-7; 9 positions agree with TRBD1. The CDR3 runs 15 residues. Trimming took 3 bases from V and 2 from J; bases not matched to a gene: 5. Germline V gene data show CDR1 as LNHDA and CDR2 as SQIVND (reference sequence). The DNA for the CDR3 is TGTGCCAGTAGTATTGCACAGGGGGCGACCTACGAGCAGTACTTC. It yields the protein CASSIAQGATYEQYF.

This chain joins TRBV10-3 and TRBJ2-1; 9 bases fit TRBD2. The CDR3 runs to 14 residues. Germline CDR1 ENHRY, CDR2 SYGVKD. V was pared by 8 bases and J by 7 bases, with 9 bases of the junction left unmatched. CDR3 in amino acids: CAIGGSGGGNEQFF. CDR3 nucleotides: TGTGCCATCGGCGGTAGCGGGGGTGGGAATGAGCAGTTCTTC.

CDR3: CASSPRWGLVNYGYTF. The CDR3 DNA reads as TGTGCCAGCAGTCCTCGGTGGGGGTTAGTTAACTATGGCTACACCTTC. The rearrangement links TRBV27 to TRBJ1-2; D possibly corresponds to TRBD1 (5 bases). Germline V gives CDR1 MNHEY, CDR2 SMNVEV (reference sequence). This CDR3 is 16 amino acids long. Trimming took off 5 bases at V and 1 base at J, with 17 bases between the two ends.

The J gene is TRBJ2-7, the V gene TRBV5-1, with 8 nucleotides matching TRBD1. Germline CDR1 and CDR2: SGHRS and YFSETQ. V was pared by 5 bases and J by 5 bases, with 12 bases of the junction left unmatched. The CDR3 runs to 15 residues. CDR3 residues: CASRYDGQGADEQYF. The CDR3 coding sequence is TGCGCCAGCAGGTATGATGGGCAGGGGGCAGACGAGCAGTACTTC.

The V call is TRBV19, the J call TRBJ1-1; 8 bases match TRBD1. The J segment lost 7 bases and the V segment lost 7 bases, leaving 11 bases of the junction unmatched. The CDR3 length is 14 residues. CDR1 is LNHDA, CDR2 SQIVND, per germline (reference sequence). CDR3 DNA sequence: TGTGCCAGTAAGACAGGGGCGCACCCCTATGAAGCTTTCTTT. Its translation: CASKTGAHPYEAFF.

J is TRBJ1-2 and V is TRBV29-1, with TRBD1 as a possible D gene (6 bases). This CDR3 is 13 amino acids long. V lost 8 bases and J lost 7, with 20 bases in between. Germline V CDR1 and CDR2: SQVTM, ANQGSEA. The CDR3 region is CSTEGGARSGYTF. In DNA, the CDR3 is TGCAGCACCGAGGGGGGGGCGAGGTCTGGCTACACCTTC.

This chain links TRBV18 with TRBJ1-2, with a tentative D call TRBD1 (5 bases). The CDR3 runs to 13 residues. Germline V gene data show CDR1 as KGHSH and CDR2 as LQKENI. Trimming shortened V by 2 bases and J by 6 bases, and 10 bases separated the two germline ends. The CDR3 DNA follows: TGTGCCAGCTCACCAACCGGGGACGATGGCTACACCTTC. This sequence encodes CASSPTGDDGYTF. The entire variable domain, with the rest obtained from reference TRBV18 and TRBJ1-2, is as follows: NAGVMQNPRHLVRRRGQEARLRCSPMKGHSHVYWYRQLPEEGLKFMVYLQKENIIDESGMPKERFSAEFPKEGPSILRIQQVVRGDSAAYFCASSPTGDDGYTFGSGTRLTVV.

For the CDR3, the DNA is TGCGCCAGCAGCCAAGTCGGCAGGGGGCGGACTGAAGCTTTCTTT. Protein sequence: CASSQVGRGRTEAFF. The V gene is TRBV4-1, the J gene TRBJ1-1, with 8 bases lining up with TRBD1. Germline loops: CDR1 MGHRA, CDR2 YSYEKL. Trimming cost V 1 base and J 5 bases; bases outside gene matches: 6. CDR3 length: 15 amino acids.

The V and J genes are TRBV28 and TRBJ1-5; TRBD1 agrees at 8 bases. Germline CDR1 MDHEN, CDR2 SYDVKM. The length of the CDR3 is 15 residues. V was pared by 1 base and J by 11 bases, with 10 bases of the junction left unmatched. CDR3 region: CASSLLGTGGEAQHF. CDR3 sequence (DNA): TGTGCCAGCAGTTTATTAGGGACAGGAGGAGAGGCCCAGCATTTT.

This clone has a handful of counts. The V gene is TRBV6-4, the J gene TRBJ2-3; D might be TRBD2 (5 bases). Trimming removed 5 bases from V and 1 base from J, with 10 bases in between. This CDR3 region has 14 residues. In germline, CDR1 is MRHNA, CDR2 SNTAGT. CDR3 residues: CASSRNGGTDTQYF. The CDR3 DNA is TGTGCCAGCAGTAGGAACGGGGGCACAGATACGCAGTATTTT.

Only one count was recorded for this clone. The J gene is TRBJ2-1, the V gene TRBV7-6; no clear D gene. The CDR3 contains 12 residues. The ends were cut back, 4 bases at V and 6 bases at J, with 7 bases in the middle. Germline lookup yields CDR1 SGHVS and CDR2 FNYEAQ. The CDR3 sequence is CASSSSVNEQFF. The CDR3 nucleotides read TGTGCCAGCAGCTCTTCTGTCAATGAGCAGTTCTTC.

The rearrangement joins TRBV19 to TRBJ1-2; the D is unclear. The V gene's germline CDR1 is LNHDA and CDR2 SQIVND (reference sequence). This CDR3 spans 15 amino acids. V was shortened by 10 bases and J by 0 bases, with 18 bases between the two germline ends. The CDR3 DNA is TGTGCCACCGAAGGTTTCCGGGGAGCTAACTATGGCTACACCTTC. It translates to CATEGFRGANYGYTF.

The rearrangement links TRBV11-2 to TRBJ2-7; 7 bases agree with TRBD1. The CDR3 length is 15 residues. Germline assignment: CDR1 SGHAT and CDR2 FQNNGV. Trimming at V came to 6 bases and at J to 0 bases, leaving 8 bases not matched to a gene. DNA of the CDR3: TGTGCCAGCAGGACGATACAGGGGTTCTCCTACGAGCAGTACTTC. Translated: CASRTIQGFSYEQYF.

The chain is built from TRBV7-2 and TRBJ1-5, with no clear D. The V end was cut by 2 bases, the J end by 5 bases, with 7 bases between. This CDR3 comprises 13 residues. Germline CDR1 and CDR2: SGHTA and FQGNSA. The CDR3 coding sequence is TGTGCCAGCAGCTTAAGGTACGATCAGCCCCAGCATTTT. Amino acid sequence: CASSLRYDQPQHF.

This clone is labeled as medium-sized. The gene calls are TRBV10-1 and TRBJ2-1; possible D gene TRBD2, 7 bases. Germline V gene sequence: CDR1 WNHNN, CDR2 SYGVQD (reference sequence). The CDR3 has 16 amino acids. The V end lost 5 bases, the J end lost 0 bases, and 14 bases lay between the germline ends. The CDR3 coding sequence is TGCGCCAGCAGTAGAGGGGGGGGCAGCTCCTACAATGAGCAGTTCTTC. Its translation is CASSRGGGSSYNEQFF.

This clone was seen a few times. This chain uses TRBV5-1 with TRBJ1-2; 10 positions match TRBD1. The CDR3 sequence is 15 residues long. Germline-derived CDR1 and CDR2 are SGHRS and YFSETQ. V dropped 0 bases and J dropped 5; count of bases not matched to a gene: 4. The DNA for the CDR3 is TGCGCCAGCAGCTTGGGGGGACAGGGGTCATATGGCTACACCTTC. Translated: CASSLGGQGSYGYTF.

The chain couples TRBV19 to TRBJ2-7, with D perhaps TRBD1 (5 bases). This CDR3 has 12 amino acids. The germline V gene encodes CDR1 LNHDA and CDR2 SQIVND (reference sequence). V was shortened by 7 bases and J by 0 bases, with 7 bases between the two germline ends. The CDR3 loop reads CASTDTSYEQYF. The CDR3 DNA reads as TGTGCCAGTACGGACACCTCCTACGAGCAGTACTTC.

The chain uses TRBV5-6 and TRBJ1-1, with 8 bases matching TRBD1. Germline CDR1 SGHDT, CDR2 YYEEEE. Losses at the gene ends were 0 bases for V and 12 bases for J; bases not matched to a gene: 7. There are 13 residues in the CDR3. The CDR3 region has the DNA TGTGCCAGCAGCTTGGATTTCAGGGGGCGGACTTTCTTT. Its translation: CASSLDFRGRTFF.

The chain combines TRBV5-1 with TRBJ2-7; TRBD1 might be the D (5 bases). Trimming pared 6 bases from V and 5 bases from J, leaving 21 bases between. From germline, CDR1 is SGHRS and CDR2 YFSETQ. This CDR3 is 15 amino acids long. CDR3 in amino acids: CASTLQAVSSHEQYF. CDR3 in DNA: TGCGCCAGCACTCTACAGGCGGTTTCGTCCCACGAGCAGTACTTC.

V and J are TRBV19 and TRBJ1-1, with a tentative D call TRBD1 (5 bases). This CDR3 contains 16 residues. The germline gives CDR1 LNHDA, CDR2 SQIVND (reference sequence). Trimming took off 3 bases at V and 2 bases at J, with 16 bases between the two ends. CDR3 sequence: CASSIPGAQENTEAFF. The CDR3, as DNA: TGTGCCAGTAGTATTCCCGGGGCGCAGGAAAACACTGAAGCTTTCTTT. The variable domain in full, with the rest retrieved from reference TRBV19 and TRBJ1-1, is DGGITQSPKYLFRKEGQNVTLSCEQNLNHDAMYWYRQDPGQGLRLIYYSQIVNDFQKGDIAEGYSVSREKKESFPLTVTSAQKNPTAFYLCASSIPGAQENTEAFFGQGTRLTVV.

J is TRBJ2-5 and V is TRBV27; 10 bases match TRBD1. With V trimmed by 2 bases and J by 2 bases, 11 bases remained unmatched. CDR1 and CDR2 (germline): MNHEY, SMNVEV (reference sequence). The length of the CDR3 is 18 residues. The CDR3 loop reads CASSLPWDRGRSQETQYF. In nucleotides, the CDR3 is TGTGCCAGCAGTTTACCCTGGGACAGGGGAAGGTCTCAAGAGACCCAGTACTTC.

The gene calls are TRBV11-2 and TRBJ2-7, with unresolved D. Germline-derived CDR1 and CDR2 are SGHAT and FQNNGV. Trimming left V 1 base short and J 0 bases short, with 13 bases between. The CDR3 loop spans 16 amino acids. CDR3: CASSLATWSLSYEQYF. CDR3 nucleotides: TGTGCCAGCAGCTTAGCAACATGGTCCCTCTCCTACGAGCAGTACTTC. The full variable domain, in which reference TRBV11-2 and TRBJ2-7 provide the parts outside the CDR3, is EAGVAQSPRYKIIEKRQSVAFWCNPISGHATLYWYQQILGQGPKLLIQFQNNGVVDDSQLPKDRFSAERLKGVDSTLKIQPAKLEDSAVYLCASSLATWSLSYEQYFGPGTRLTVT.

This chain joins TRBV5-1 and TRBJ2-3; D not resolved. The CDR3 runs 15 residues. V lost 0 bases, J lost 1 base, and 9 bases lay in between. CDR1 and CDR2 (germline): SGHRS, YFSETQ. Here the CDR3 reads CASSLGIRGTDTQYF. The CDR3 DNA reads as TGCGCCAGCAGCTTGGGCATCCGGGGCACAGATACGCAGTATTTT.

V gene TRBV30 combines with J gene TRBJ2-7, with no clear D. The V end lost 3 bases, the J end lost 2 bases, and 5 bases lay between the germline ends. This CDR3 region has 11 residues. Germline V gives CDR1 GTSNPN, CDR2 SVGIG (reference sequence). The CDR3 DNA reads TGTGCCTGGAGGGTGGCCTACGAGCAGTACTTC. This encodes CAWRVAYEQYF.

Remarks on this clone: Mismatch with germline at one junction end may stem from a read error. The chain has TRBV4-1 and TRBJ2-5; 8 nucleotides line up with TRBD2. Germline-derived CDR1 and CDR2 are MGHRA and YSYEKL. This CDR3 has 15 amino acids. CDR3 residues: CASGHPPGREGTQYF. As DNA, the CDR3 is TGCGCCAGCGGCCACCCCCCGGGACGGGAGGGGACCCAGTACTTC.

This clone has just a few counts. The chain has TRBV19 and TRBJ2-7; 7 bases align to TRBD1. CDR3 length: 15 amino acids. Trimming cost V 4 bases and J 3 bases; bases outside gene matches: 9. Germline values: CDR1 LNHDA, CDR2 SQIVND (reference sequence). The DNA for the CDR3 is TGTGCCAGTAGTACCTCCGAGACAGGGAACTACGAGCAGTACTTC. Translated: CASSTSETGNYEQYF.

This clone was seen only a few times. V and J are TRBV15 and TRBJ2-7; D gene ambiguous. Germline CDR1 is LNHNV and CDR2 is YYDKDF (reference sequence). The CDR3 is 15 residues long. Trimming cost V 0 bases and J 0 bases, with 9 bases left between them. The CDR3 DNA sequence: TGTGCCACCAGCAGAGATCTGGCGGCCTCCTACGAGCAGTACTTC. Its translation: CATSRDLAASYEQYF.

On this clone itself: One end of the junction is discordant with germline, which a read error may explain. The V gene is TRBV6-1, the J gene TRBJ1-5; D unresolved. This CDR3 has 13 amino acids. CDR1 and CDR2 (germline): MNHNS, SASEGT. CDR3 sequence reads: CASTDTGNRPQHF. The CDR3 DNA sequence: TGTGCCAGCACCGACACGGGGAATCGGCCCCAGCATTTT.